The 14 T cell receptor beta chains listed next were all sequenced from one sample in a study of blood T cell repertoires in COVID-19. TCRdb's table, derived via immunoSEQ multiplex PCR, lists solely in-frame clones and lacks some. The table lists tens of thousands of clones, around 90% of them singletons. The sequenced sample was peripheral blood. The receptor source for this set is a man aged 50 or older with active COVID-19.

A note on this clone: Possible read error: a much larger clone is one base away. Other DNA sequences in this sample translate to the same CDR3. The chain employs TRBV19 and TRBJ2-7; possibly TRBD1 for D (6 bases). Germline V gene sequence: CDR1 LNHDA, CDR2 SQIVND (reference sequence). The CDR3 consists of 15 residues. CDR3 amino acids: CASSIDLSRDNEQYF. CDR3 sequence (DNA): TGTGCTAGTAGTATAGATCTATCCCGGGACAACGAGCAGTACTTC.

The V call is TRBV27, the J call TRBJ2-7; 8 bases line up with TRBD1. J lost 2 bases, V lost 5 bases, and 8 bases had no gene match. Germline CDR1 is MNHEY and CDR2 is SMNVEV (reference sequence). The CDR3 covers 15 residues. The CDR3 nucleotides are TGTGCCAGCAGTGTAAACGGACAGGGAACCTACGAGCAGTACTTC. Encoded protein: CASSVNGQGTYEQYF.

The chain carries TRBV7-9 and TRBJ1-2, with D uncertain. The CDR3 sequence is 12 residues long. The V gene lost 1 base and the J gene lost 7 bases, with 7 bases spanning the gap. Per germline, CDR1 SEHNR and CDR2 FQNEAQ (reference sequence). The CDR3 DNA is TGTGCCAGCAGCTTAGAAGCTTCTGGCTACACCTTC. It translates to CASSLEASGYTF. Combining the CDR3 with reference TRBV7-9 and TRBJ1-2 gives the whole variable domain DTGVSQNPRHKITKRGQNVTFRCDPISEHNRLYWYRQTLGQGPEFLTYFQNEAQLEKSRLLSDRFSAERPKGSFSTLEIQRTEQGDSAMYLCASSLEASGYTFGSGTRLTVV.

V is TRBV5-1 and J is TRBJ2-3; possibly TRBD1 for D (5 bases). V dropped 1 base and J dropped 0 bases, with 6 bases sitting between them. The CDR3 spans 14 residues. Germline assignment: CDR1 SGHRS and CDR2 YFSETQ. The CDR3: CASSLQGSTDTQYF. Written as DNA, the CDR3 is TGCGCCAGCAGCTTGCAGGGAAGCACAGATACGCAGTATTTT.

The V and J genes are TRBV9 and TRBJ2-2; TRBD2 might be the D (6 bases). Per germline, CDR1 SGDLS and CDR2 YYNGEE. V was cut by 4 bases and J by 5 bases, with 18 bases left in between. This CDR3 comprises 16 residues. The CDR3 coding sequence is TGTGCCAGCAGCCCCCACGACCAGCGGGTAACCGGGGAGCTGTTTTTT. Residues: CASSPHDQRVTGELFF.

The chain links TRBV20-1 to TRBJ2-5; 7 bases align to TRBD1. V was pared by 5 bases and J by 5 bases, with 2 bases of the junction left unmatched. The CDR3 contains 11 residues. Looked up from germline, CDR1 is DFQATT and CDR2 is SNEGSKA (reference sequence). The CDR3 region has the DNA TGCAGTGCTTACAGGGGTGAGACCCAGTACTTC. Amino acid sequence: CSAYRGETQYF.

This chain links TRBV7-2 with TRBJ1-2; maybe TRBD1 (5 bases). V dropped 3 bases and J dropped 0 bases, with 11 bases sitting between them. The CDR3 contains 15 residues. Germline CDR1 is SGHTA and CDR2 is FQGNSA. CDR3 bases: TGTGCCAGCAGCTTTGGGGCAGGGTCTAACTATGGCTACACCTTC. Encoded protein: CASSFGAGSNYGYTF.

The chain is built from TRBV6-6 and TRBJ2-1; TRBD2 is a possible D gene (6 bases). This CDR3 contains 14 residues. Germline CDR1 and CDR2: MNHNY and SVGAGI (reference sequence). Trimming stripped 7 bases from V and 9 bases from J, with 19 bases between. CDR3 region: CASITGRRVGEQFF. The CDR3 DNA reads TGTGCCAGCATCACGGGGCGGAGGGTGGGTGAGCAGTTCTTC.

The gene calls are TRBV6-5 and TRBJ1-4, with TRBD1 as a possible D gene (5 bases). V lost 6 bases to trimming and J lost 5 bases, with 13 bases between them. The CDR3 runs to 14 residues. CDR1 and CDR2 from the germline V gene are MNHEY and SVGAGI. The CDR3 coding sequence is TGTGCCAGCAGCACCGGGGGTGTGAATGAAAAACTGTTTTTT. It is translated as CASSTGGVNEKLFF.

The rearrangement uses TRBV7-8 and TRBJ1-1; 8 nucleotides align to TRBD1. V lost 5 bases, J lost 0 bases, and 2 bases stayed unmatched. Germline V lookup: CDR1 SGHVS, CDR2 FQNEAQ. This CDR3 has 14 amino acids. Written as DNA, the CDR3 is TGTGCCAGCAGCCCGGACAGGGTGAACACTGAAGCTTTCTTT. Translating gives CASSPDRVNTEAFF.

This clone was observed once. The rearrangement links TRBV7-8 to TRBJ2-7, with TRBD2 matching 7 bases. CDR1 is SGHVS and CDR2 is FQNEAQ in the germline V gene. There are 15 residues in the CDR3. Trimming at V came to 2 bases and at J to 4 bases, leaving 8 bases not matched to a gene. CDR3 coding DNA: TGTGCCAGCAGCTTAAGGGGACTACCTATGTACGAGCAGTACTTC. Translation gives CASSLRGLPMYEQYF.

This sequence joins TRBV18 and TRBJ1-1; perhaps TRBD1 as D (5 bases). The CDR3 sequence is 13 residues long. Germline CDR1 reads KGHSH; CDR2 reads LQKENI. Trimming shortened V by 4 bases and J by 11 bases, and 17 bases separated the two germline ends. The CDR3 spells CASSRDPQDNAFF. DNA for the CDR3: TGTGCCAGCTCACGCGATCCCCAGGACAACGCTTTCTTT.

This chain links TRBV7-2 with TRBJ2-1, with a tentative D call TRBD1 (8 bases). Trimming pared 4 bases from V and 3 bases from J, leaving 13 bases between. Looked up from germline, CDR1 is SGHTA and CDR2 is FQGNSA. CDR3 length equals 15 residues. In DNA form, the CDR3 reads TGTGCCAGCAGCTCACAGGGGGGGAACTACAATGAGCAGTTCTTC. Translating it yields CASSSQGGNYNEQFF.

The gene calls are TRBV7-2 and TRBJ2-5, with D possibly matching TRBD2 (5 bases). The V end was cut by 1 base, the J end by 5 bases, with 11 bases between. This CDR3 comprises 14 residues. Germline lookup yields CDR1 SGHTA and CDR2 FQGNSA. The CDR3 nucleotides read TGTGCCAGCAGCTTAGATCGGGGTTGGGAGACCCAGTACTTC. Encoded protein: CASSLDRGWETQYF. Based on the CDR3 plus reference TRBV7-2 and TRBJ2-5, the full variable domain is GAGVSQSPSNKVTEKGKDVELRCDPISGHTALYWYRQSLGQGLEFLIYFQGNSAPDKSGLPSDRFSAERTGGSVSTLTIQRTQQEDSAVYLCASSLDRGWETQYFGPGTRLLVL.